This T cell receptor beta chain was captured in a study of cytomegalovirus exposure and HLA in healthy donors. Findings of the study overall: Presence/absence analyses rested on an assumption that sequencing depth was roughly uniform across donors. Researchers reported in a later analysis that common viral pathogens appeared linked to several top clusters. The classifier reportedly diagnosed cytomegalovirus status with high sensitivity and specificity. Overall, roughly 150 TCR beta chains were annotated as cytomegalovirus-associated.

A multiplex PCR was run with 60 Vbeta primers and 13 Jbeta primers. Clones were sequenced by immunoSEQ multiplex PCR, and TCRdb holds only the in-frame ones, with some missing. The sample holds some 150,000 clones; about 80% are singletons and the top ten take under 8%. The CDR3 extends over 9 amino acids. CDR1 is LNHDA, CDR2 SQIVND, per germline (reference sequence). Trimming took off 7 bases at V and 10 bases at J, with 7 bases between the two ends. On this clone: The antigen is not known.

The receptor was isolated from a woman aged 45-65 years in good health and CMV-seropositive. The V gene is TRBV19, the J gene TRBJ1-2; D not resolved. Sequenced material: PBMCs. The CDR3 DNA follows: TGTGCCAGTACTCAACACTACACCTTC. Its translation is CASTQHYTF. Complete variable domain (other parts from reference TRBV19 and TRBJ1-2): DGGITQSPKYLFRKEGQNVTLSCEQNLNHDAMYWYRQDPGQGLRLIYYSQIVNDFQKGDIAEGYSVSREKKESFPLTVTSAQKNPTAFYLCASTQHYTFGSGTRLTVV.